Shown below are 26 T cell receptor beta chains from a single sample sequenced in a study of shared clonotypes between healthy human individuals. Assay used: immunoSEQ multiplex PCR; TCRdb lists only in-frame clones, some missing. Of about 1 million clones in the sample, approximately 76% were seen once. Sequences were obtained from memory CD4+ T cells sorted from blood. Subset indicated: CD45RA-negative fraction. Source of these receptors: a man aged 18 to 30 in good health.

There are many counts of this clone. The J gene is TRBJ2-3, the V gene TRBV28; TRBD1 or TRBD2 may be the D gene (5 bases each). The CDR3 totals 16 residues. Germline CDR1 and CDR2: MDHEN and SYDVKM. The germline V and J ends were trimmed by 7 bases and 5 bases, with 22 bases remaining between them. CDR3 residues: CASTTLGYGAGDTQYF. CDR3 nucleotides: TGTGCCAGCACTACGCTGGGCTACGGGGCGGGAGATACGCAGTATTTT.

The CDR3 coding sequence is TGTGCCAGCAGCGTAGGCAGCGGGAGATGGGAGACCCAGTACTTC. It codes for CASSVGSGRWETQYF. The chain employs TRBV9 and TRBJ2-5, with TRBD2 matching over 8 bases. The germline gives CDR1 SGDLS, CDR2 YYNGEE. CDR3 size: 15 residues. After removal of 0 bases from V and 5 bases from J, the junction contained 6 bases not matched to a gene.

The CDR3 here is CASSYGGRSTGELFF. Here the CDR3 DNA reads TGTGCCAGCAGTTACGGCGGGAGAAGTACCGGGGAGCTGTTTTTT. The chain links TRBV6-5 to TRBJ2-2, with 7 nucleotides matching TRBD2. The CDR3 is 15 amino acids. CDR1 and CDR2 (germline): MNHEY, SVGAGI. V lost 2 bases, J lost 5 bases, and 5 bases stayed unmatched.

The V call is TRBV28, the J call TRBJ2-3; TRBD2 matches 9 bases. In germline, CDR1 is MDHEN, CDR2 SYDVKM. The CDR3 covers 20 residues. J gave up 1 base and V 2 bases, and 16 bases lay outside the gene matches. The CDR3 spells CASSLPTSEAGGPGTDTQYF. CDR3 in DNA: TGTGCCAGCAGTTTACCCACTAGCGAGGCGGGGGGGCCGGGCACAGATACGCAGTATTTT. The full variable domain, in which reference TRBV28 and TRBJ2-3 provide the parts outside the CDR3, is DVKVTQSSRYLVKRTGEKVFLECVQDMDHENMFWYRQDPGLGLRLIYFSYDVKMKEKGDIPEGYSVSREKKERFSLILESASTNQTSMYLCASSLPTSEAGGPGTDTQYFGPGTRLTVL.

This clone was picked up one time. The chain is built from TRBV28 and TRBJ1-1; D is unresolved. Germline V lookup: CDR1 MDHEN, CDR2 SYDVKM. This CDR3 is built from 14 residues. V shed 4 bases and J shed 1 base, with 10 bases lying between them. CDR3 sequence reads: CASSSPGKNTEAFF. The CDR3 region has the DNA TGTGCCAGCAGTTCCCCCGGAAAGAACACTGAAGCTTTCTTT.

This chain links TRBV14 with TRBJ1-5; no clear D gene. CDR1 is SGHDN and CDR2 is FVKESK in the germline V gene. The CDR3 sequence is 13 residues long. Trimming removed 4 bases at V and 6 bases at J, with 10 bases between. The DNA for the CDR3 is TGTGCCAGCAGCCCAGCGTGGGTTCAGCCCCAGCATTTT. It yields the protein CASSPAWVQPQHF.

The V gene is TRBV19, the J gene TRBJ2-7; tentative D call: TRBD2 (5 bases). The V end was cut by 5 bases, the J end by 0 bases, with 14 bases between. Germline V gene sequence: CDR1 LNHDA, CDR2 SQIVND (reference sequence). This CDR3 contains 15 residues. CDR3 sequence reads: CASSRIGGYSYEQYF. The CDR3 coding sequence is TGTGCCAGTAGTCGTATAGGAGGCTACTCCTACGAGCAGTACTTC. The complete variable domain, with remaining parts taken from reference TRBV19 and TRBJ2-7, reads DGGITQSPKYLFRKEGQNVTLSCEQNLNHDAMYWYRQDPGQGLRLIYYSQIVNDFQKGDIAEGYSVSREKKESFPLTVTSAQKNPTAFYLCASSRIGGYSYEQYFGPGTRLTVT.

Note on this clone: An end of the junction differs from the germline gene, which may be a read error. V is TRBV28 and J is TRBJ2-4, with TRBD2 matching 12 bases. Looked up from germline, CDR1 is MDHEN and CDR2 is SYDVKM. The CDR3 covers 13 residues. Written as DNA, the CDR3 is TGTGCCAGCAGTTTATTACTAGCGGGGGGCCAGGTCTTC. Its protein product is CASSLLLAGGQVF.

J is TRBJ2-1 and V is TRBV5-1; D gene unclear. Trimming stripped 0 bases from V and 4 bases from J, with 11 bases between. Per the germline V gene, CDR1 is SGHRS and CDR2 is YFSETQ. This CDR3 comprises 15 residues. CDR3 bases: TGCGCCAGCAGCTTGGCCGTCGCAGTTTACAATGAGCAGTTCTTC. As protein: CASSLAVAVYNEQFF. Full variable domain (missing parts from reference TRBV5-1 and TRBJ2-1): KAGVTQTPRYLIKTRGQQVTLSCSPISGHRSVSWYQQTPGQGLQFLFEYFSETQRNKGNFPGRFSGRQFSNSRSEMNVSTLELGDSALYLCASSLAVAVYNEQFFGPGTRLTVL.

This chain links TRBV11-2 with TRBJ1-6, with 9 bases aligning to TRBD1. The length of the CDR3 is 15 residues. Germline V lookup: CDR1 SGHAT, CDR2 FQNNGV. J was trimmed by 5 bases and V by 5 bases; bases with no gene match: 4. This CDR3 reads CASSPGTGNNSPLHF. CDR3 bases: TGTGCCAGCAGCCCAGGGACAGGGAATAATTCACCCCTCCACTTT.

About this clone itself: The same CDR3 arises from other DNA sequences in this sample as well. V is TRBV5-1 and J is TRBJ2-5; TRBD1 matches at 9 bases. V lost 2 bases to trimming and J lost 5 bases; unmatched junction nucleotides: 4. Germline CDR1 and CDR2: SGHRS and YFSETQ. The CDR3 spans 14 residues. The CDR3 here is CASSLTGGGETQYF. Written as DNA, the CDR3 is TGCGCCAGCAGCTTAACAGGGGGCGGGGAGACCCAGTACTTC.

This clone was counted a single time. A single base separates this from a much larger clone, so it may be a read error. The sample contains more than one DNA sequence encoding this CDR3. V usage is TRBV2 and J usage is TRBJ2-2, with D perhaps TRBD1 (6 bases). There are 13 residues in the CDR3. The ends were cut back, 4 bases at V and 4 bases at J, with 7 bases in the middle. Germline CDR1 SNHLY, CDR2 FYNNEI. The CDR3: CASSVGGTGELFF. CDR3 coding DNA: TGTGCCAGCAGTGTAGGGGGCACCGGGGAGCTGTTTTTT. The variable domain in full, with the rest retrieved from reference TRBV2 and TRBJ2-2, is EPEVTQTPSHQVTQMGQEVILRCVPISNHLYFYWYRQILGQKVEFLVSFYNNEISEKSEIFDDQFSVERPDGSNFTLKIRSTKLEDSAMYFCASSVGGTGELFFGEGSRLTVL.

This clone was seen more than once but under ten times. The chain couples TRBV21-1 to TRBJ2-7; the D call of TRBD1 is as the table states it, not checked on the DNA. TRBV21-1 is recorded as a pseudogene. The CDR3 totals 13 residues. The CDR3 DNA reads TGTGCCAGCAGCAAAGGGGGCGTTTACGAGCAGTACTTC. Translating it yields CASSKGGVYEQYF.

This clone has only one observation. The J gene is TRBJ2-5, the V gene TRBV6-1; 8 bases align to TRBD1. Trimming cost V 2 bases and J 13 bases; bases outside gene matches: 6. Germline CDR1 reads MNHNS; CDR2 reads SASEGT. The CDR3 has 12 amino acids. The chain's CDR3 is CASSELKDRVYF. In nucleotides, the CDR3 is TGTGCCAGCAGTGAACTAAAGGACAGGGTGTACTTC.

The chain carries TRBV6-5 and TRBJ2-3; 11 bases agree with TRBD2. The germline CDR1 and CDR2 sequences are MNHEY and SVGAGI. The trim removed 0 bases at V and 5 bases at J, leaving 4 bases unmatched. This CDR3 region has 16 residues. The CDR3 loop reads CASSYSTSGARDTQYF. CDR3 coding DNA: TGTGCCAGCAGTTACTCGACTAGCGGGGCCCGAGATACGCAGTATTTT.

This sequence joins TRBV7-3 and TRBJ2-5, with D unclear. Trimming left V 5 bases short and J 2 bases short, with 12 bases between. The CDR3 spans 14 residues. Germline-derived CDR1 and CDR2 are SGHTA and FQGTGA. CDR3 bases: TGTGCCAGCAGCCCCCGCTTACCTCAAGAGACCCAGTACTTC. It is translated as CASSPRLPQETQYF.

The CDR3 DNA reads as TGTGCCAGCAGCTTAATGGGGAGGGGTGAGCAGTTCTTC. It is translated as CASSLMGRGEQFF. This sequence joins TRBV7-2 and TRBJ2-1; 7 bases are a match to TRBD2. The trim removed 2 bases at V and 9 bases at J, leaving 4 bases unmatched. Germline CDR1 and CDR2: SGHTA and FQGNSA. The CDR3 has 13 amino acids.

The chain carries TRBV19 and TRBJ1-6; D is perhaps TRBD1 (5 bases). CDR1 and CDR2 from the germline V gene are LNHDA and SQIVND (reference sequence). The V gene lost 7 bases and the J gene lost 7 bases, with 17 bases spanning the gap. CDR3 length: 15 residues. CDR3 DNA: TGTGCCAGTACCCCAGGAGGGGCGAGGAATTCACCCCTCCACTTT. This sequence encodes CASTPGGARNSPLHF.

The gene calls are TRBV30 and TRBJ2-3; 10 bases agree with TRBD2. CDR3 length: 15 residues. V was pared by 3 bases and J by 2 bases, with 5 bases of the junction left unmatched. Germline V gene sequence: CDR1 GTSNPN, CDR2 SVGIG (reference sequence). Here the CDR3 DNA reads TGTGCCTGGAGCGTACTAGCGGGACCCACAGATACGCAGTATTTT. It specifies CAWSVLAGPTDTQYF.

CDR3 DNA sequence: TGTGCCAGTAGTGTCCTAGCGGGGGCGACCGGGGAGCTGTTTTTT. Its translation: CASSVLAGATGELFF. This sequence joins TRBV19 and TRBJ2-2, with 10 bases identical to TRBD2. The CDR3 covers 15 residues. Germline V gene data show CDR1 as LNHDA and CDR2 as SQIVND (reference sequence). V was pared by 5 bases and J by 5 bases, with 5 bases of the junction left unmatched.

About this clone itself: A much larger clone differs from this one at a single base, so this may be a read error. Other DNA sequences in this sample translate to the same CDR3. The V gene is TRBV7-2, the J gene TRBJ2-3; D is uncertain. V was trimmed by 5 bases and J by 2 bases, leaving 2 bases between them. From germline, CDR1 is SGHTA and CDR2 FQGNSA. The CDR3 spans 11 residues. In nucleotides, the CDR3 is TGTGCCAGCAGCACCACAGATACGCAGTATTTT. As protein: CASSTTDTQYF.

The chain combines TRBV11-3 with TRBJ2-5; TRBD2 might be the D (5 bases). The CDR3 totals 14 residues. V lost 1 base and J lost 3, with 9 bases in between. CDR1 is SGHNT, CDR2 YENEEA, per germline. The CDR3 DNA follows: TGTGCCAGCAGCTTAGGTTGGGGAGAAGAGACCCAGTACTTC. Amino acid sequence: CASSLGWGEETQYF.

This clone has more than one count but fewer than ten. This chain links TRBV4-3 with TRBJ2-3; D is perhaps TRBD2 (6 bases). The CDR3 has 13 amino acids. V lost 3 bases to trimming and J lost 3 bases, with 7 bases between them. Germline V gene lookup returns CDR1 LGHNA and CDR2 YSLEER. CDR3 sequence (DNA): TGCGCCAGCAGCCACCGGGGGACAGATACGCAGTATTTT. It specifies CASSHRGTDTQYF.

This chain connects TRBV6-5 to TRBJ1-2; D gene ambiguous. CDR3 size: 13 residues. Between the trimmed V and J ends, which lost 1 base and 6 bases, there was a span of 9 bases. The germline V gene has CDR1 MNHEY and CDR2 SVGAGI. DNA of the CDR3: TGTGCCAGCAGTTACTTCGAGGGTGATGGCTACACCTTC. It translates to CASSYFEGDGYTF.

A note on this clone: The sample holds other DNA sequences that translate to the same CDR3. This rearrangement joins TRBV5-1 to TRBJ2-5; no clear D gene. V lost 4 bases and J lost 2, with 9 bases in between. The germline V gene has CDR1 SGHRS and CDR2 YFSETQ. The CDR3 length is 13 residues. CDR3 bases: TGCGCCAGCAGCCTCGGATTACAAGAGACCCAGTACTTC. Translating it yields CASSLGLQETQYF.

V usage is TRBV7-9 and J usage is TRBJ1-1; D unresolved. V lost 3 bases, J lost 1 base, and 6 bases lay in between. CDR1 SEHNR and CDR2 FQNEAQ come from the germline V gene (reference sequence). There are 13 residues in the CDR3. The CDR3 is CASSLKENTEAFF. The CDR3 nucleotides are TGTGCCAGCAGCTTGAAGGAGAACACTGAAGCTTTCTTT.